This T cell receptor beta chain was obtained from a study of radiation and T cells in renal cell carcinoma. General study findings and limits: Top tumor clonotypes rose in blood 2 weeks post-radiation, then contracted.

Sequencing used immunoSEQ multiplex PCR; TCRdb keeps in-frame clones, though not all of them. The top ten clones hold 3% of a sample with approximately 120,000 clones, approximately 82% of them seen once. As to this clone: Antigen specificity is unknown.

Time point meaning: baseline pretreatment blood. Regarding treatment: 15 Gy SBRT to primary tumor, nephrectomy 4 weeks later. Blood was sampled at baseline, 2 weeks and 4 weeks after SBRT. This renal cell carcinoma was of the clear cell type. V lost 3 bases, J lost 0 bases, and 9 bases lay in between. The CDR3 spans 14 residues. Germline CDR1 is SGHNT and CDR2 is YYREEE (reference sequence). This clonotype was sampled from a woman aged 55-70 years with renal cell carcinoma. Sequencing was performed on blood, taken from a patient whose treatment included radiotherapy and nephrectomy. The rearrangement joins TRBV5-4 to TRBJ2-5; a weak D match, TRBD2 (5 bases). The CDR3: CASSSGLDQETQYF. The CDR3 nucleotides are TGTGCCAGCAGCTCAGGACTGGACCAAGAGACCCAGTACTTC.